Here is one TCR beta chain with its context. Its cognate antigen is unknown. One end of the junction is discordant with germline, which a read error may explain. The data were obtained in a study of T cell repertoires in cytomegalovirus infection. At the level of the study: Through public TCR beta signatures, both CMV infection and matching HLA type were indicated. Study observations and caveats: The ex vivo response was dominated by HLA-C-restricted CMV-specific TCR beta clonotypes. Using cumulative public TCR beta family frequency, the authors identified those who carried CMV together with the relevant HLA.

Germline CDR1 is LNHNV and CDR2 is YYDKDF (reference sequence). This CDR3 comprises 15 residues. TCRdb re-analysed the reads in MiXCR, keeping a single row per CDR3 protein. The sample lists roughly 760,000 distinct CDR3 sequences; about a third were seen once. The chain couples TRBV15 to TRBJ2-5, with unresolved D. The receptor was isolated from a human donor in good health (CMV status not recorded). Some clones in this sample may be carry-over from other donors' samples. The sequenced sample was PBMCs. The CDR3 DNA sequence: TGTGCCACCAGCAGAGATATGACTTACCAAGAGACCCAGTACTTT. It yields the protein CATSRDMTYQETQYF.